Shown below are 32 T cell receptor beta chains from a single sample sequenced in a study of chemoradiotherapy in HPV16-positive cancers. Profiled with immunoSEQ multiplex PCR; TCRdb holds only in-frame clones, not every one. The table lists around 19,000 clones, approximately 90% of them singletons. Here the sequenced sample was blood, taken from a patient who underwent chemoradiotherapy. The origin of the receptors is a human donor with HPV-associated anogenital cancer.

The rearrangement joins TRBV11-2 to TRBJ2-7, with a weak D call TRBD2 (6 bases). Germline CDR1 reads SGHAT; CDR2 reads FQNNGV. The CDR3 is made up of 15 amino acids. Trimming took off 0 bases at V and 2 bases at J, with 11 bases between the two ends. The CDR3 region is CASSLDSRGAYEQYV. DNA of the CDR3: TGTGCCAGCAGCTTAGATTCGCGGGGTGCCTACGAGCAGTACGTC.

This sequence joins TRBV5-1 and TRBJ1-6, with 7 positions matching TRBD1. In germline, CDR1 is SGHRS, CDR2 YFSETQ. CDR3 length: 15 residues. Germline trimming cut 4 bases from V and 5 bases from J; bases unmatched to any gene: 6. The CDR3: CASSPDGTDNSPLHF. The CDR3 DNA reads TGCGCCAGCAGCCCGGATGGGACAGATAATTCACCCCTCCACTTT.

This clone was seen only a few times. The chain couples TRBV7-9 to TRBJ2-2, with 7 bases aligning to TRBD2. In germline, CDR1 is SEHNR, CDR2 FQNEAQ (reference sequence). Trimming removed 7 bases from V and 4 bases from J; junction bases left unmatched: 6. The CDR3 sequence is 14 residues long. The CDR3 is CASTGDYLTGELFF. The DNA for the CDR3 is TGTGCCAGCACGGGGGACTACCTCACCGGGGAGCTGTTTTTT.

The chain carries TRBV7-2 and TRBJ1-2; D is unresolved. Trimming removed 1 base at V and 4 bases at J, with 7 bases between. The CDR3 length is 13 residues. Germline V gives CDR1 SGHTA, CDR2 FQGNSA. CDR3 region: CASSLGRTYGYTF. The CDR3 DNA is TGTGCCAGCAGCTTAGGACGGACCTATGGCTACACCTTC.

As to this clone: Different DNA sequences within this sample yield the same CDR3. DNA of the CDR3: TGTGCCAGCAGTTACTCGGGTAGCAATCAGCCCCAGCATTTT. Translating gives CASSYSGSNQPQHF. The chain has TRBV6-6 and TRBJ1-5, with unresolved D. CDR1 is MNHNY, CDR2 SVGAGI, per germline (reference sequence). With 0 bases removed from V and 0 bases from J, the gap between germline ends came to 3 bases. This CDR3 has 14 residues.

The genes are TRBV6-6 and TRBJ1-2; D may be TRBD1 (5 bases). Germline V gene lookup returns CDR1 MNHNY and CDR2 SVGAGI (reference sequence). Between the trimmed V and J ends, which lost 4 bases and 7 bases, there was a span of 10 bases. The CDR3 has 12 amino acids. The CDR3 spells CASSFTGGGYTF. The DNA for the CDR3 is TGTGCCAGCAGTTTTACCGGGGGTGGCTACACCTTC.

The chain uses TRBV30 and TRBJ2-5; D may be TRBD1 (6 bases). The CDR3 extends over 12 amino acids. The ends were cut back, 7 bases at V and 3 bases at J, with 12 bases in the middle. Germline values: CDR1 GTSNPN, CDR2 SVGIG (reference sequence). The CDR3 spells CAYSQGKETQYF. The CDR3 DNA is TGTGCCTATTCACAGGGTAAAGAGACCCAGTACTTC.

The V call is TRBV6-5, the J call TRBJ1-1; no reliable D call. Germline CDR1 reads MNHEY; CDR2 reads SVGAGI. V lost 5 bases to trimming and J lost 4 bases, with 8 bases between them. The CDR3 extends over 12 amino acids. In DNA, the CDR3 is TGTGCCAGCAGTACAGTGAGCACTGAAGCTTTCTTT. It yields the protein CASSTVSTEAFF.

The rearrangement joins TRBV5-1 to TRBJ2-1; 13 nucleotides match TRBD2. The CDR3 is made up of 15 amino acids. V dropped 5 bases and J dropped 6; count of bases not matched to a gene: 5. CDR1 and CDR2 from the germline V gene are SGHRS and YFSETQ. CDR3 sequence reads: CASSFGLAGANEQFF. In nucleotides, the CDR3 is TGCGCCAGCAGTTTTGGACTAGCGGGGGCCAATGAGCAGTTCTTC.

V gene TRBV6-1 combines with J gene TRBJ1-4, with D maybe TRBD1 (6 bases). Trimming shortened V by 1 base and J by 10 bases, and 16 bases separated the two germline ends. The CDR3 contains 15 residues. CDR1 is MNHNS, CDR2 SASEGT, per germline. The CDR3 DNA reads TGTGCCAGCAGTGAAGTATCAGGGGAGGGAGGAAAACTGTTTTTT. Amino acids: CASSEVSGEGGKLFF.

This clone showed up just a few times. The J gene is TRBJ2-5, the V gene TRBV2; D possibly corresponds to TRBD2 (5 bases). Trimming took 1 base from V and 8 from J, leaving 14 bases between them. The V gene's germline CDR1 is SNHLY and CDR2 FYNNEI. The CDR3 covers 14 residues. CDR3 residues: CASSEGASGSTQYF. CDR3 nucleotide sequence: TGTGCCAGCAGTGAAGGTGCCTCGGGGTCCACCCAGTACTTC.

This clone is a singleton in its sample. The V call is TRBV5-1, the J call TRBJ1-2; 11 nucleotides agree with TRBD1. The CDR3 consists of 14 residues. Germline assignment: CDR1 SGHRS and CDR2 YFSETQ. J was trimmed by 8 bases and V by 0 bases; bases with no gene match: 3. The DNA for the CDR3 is TGCGCCAGCAGCTTGGGGACAGGGGGCTTAGGCTACACCTTC. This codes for CASSLGTGGLGYTF.

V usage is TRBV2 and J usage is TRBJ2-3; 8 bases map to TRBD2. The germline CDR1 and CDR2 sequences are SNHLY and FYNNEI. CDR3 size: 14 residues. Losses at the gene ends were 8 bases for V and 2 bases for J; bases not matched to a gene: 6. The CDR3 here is CASESGGPTDTQYF. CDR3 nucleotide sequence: TGTGCCAGCGAAAGCGGGGGTCCCACAGATACGCAGTATTTT.

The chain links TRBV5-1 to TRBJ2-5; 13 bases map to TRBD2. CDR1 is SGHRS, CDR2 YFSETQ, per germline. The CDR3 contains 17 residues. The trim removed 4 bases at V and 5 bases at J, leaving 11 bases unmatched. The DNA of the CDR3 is TGCGCCAGCAGCGCCGGACTAGCGGGGGTCACTGGGGAGACCCAGTACTTC. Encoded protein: CASSAGLAGVTGETQYF.

For the CDR3, the DNA is TGTGCCAGCAGCCCGTTTGAGCAGAGCTACGAGCAGTACTTC. Its protein product is CASSPFEQSYEQYF. V gene TRBV9 combines with J gene TRBJ2-7; D is ambiguous. Trimming left V 4 bases short and J 3 bases short, with 14 bases between. Germline assignment: CDR1 SGDLS and CDR2 YYNGEE. CDR3 size: 14 residues.

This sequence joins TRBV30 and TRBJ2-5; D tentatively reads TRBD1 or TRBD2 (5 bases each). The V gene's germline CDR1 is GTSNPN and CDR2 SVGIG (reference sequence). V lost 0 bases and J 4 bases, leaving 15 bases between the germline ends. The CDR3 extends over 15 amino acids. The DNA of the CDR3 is TGTGCCTGGAGTGTACACTCAGGGACCCGAGAGACCCAGTACTTC. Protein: CAWSVHSGTRETQYF. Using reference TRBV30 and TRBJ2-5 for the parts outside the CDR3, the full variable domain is SQTIHQWPATLVQPVGSPLSLECTVEGTSNPNLYWYRQAAGRGLQLLFYSVGIGQISSEVPQNLSASRPQDRQFILSSKKLLLSDSGFYLCAWSVHSGTRETQYFGPGTRLLVL.

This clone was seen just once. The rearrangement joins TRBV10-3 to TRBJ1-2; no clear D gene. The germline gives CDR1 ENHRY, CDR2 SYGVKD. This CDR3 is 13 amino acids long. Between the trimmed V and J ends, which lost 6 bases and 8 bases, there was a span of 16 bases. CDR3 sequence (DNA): TGTGCCATCAGCTCGGGTCATTCTTGGGGCTACACCTTC. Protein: CAISSGHSWGYTF.

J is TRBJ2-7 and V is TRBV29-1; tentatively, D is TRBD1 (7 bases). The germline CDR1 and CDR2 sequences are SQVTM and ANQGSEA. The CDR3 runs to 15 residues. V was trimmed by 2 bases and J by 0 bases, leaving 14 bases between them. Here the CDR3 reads CSVELTGDSSYEQYF. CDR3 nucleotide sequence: TGCAGCGTTGAACTAACAGGGGACTCCTCCTACGAGCAGTACTTC.

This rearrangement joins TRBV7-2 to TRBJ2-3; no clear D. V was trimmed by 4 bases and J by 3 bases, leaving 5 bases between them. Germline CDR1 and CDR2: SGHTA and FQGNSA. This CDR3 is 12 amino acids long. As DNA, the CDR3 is TGTGCCAGCAGCTCCCGGACAGATACGCAGTATTTT. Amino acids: CASSSRTDTQYF.

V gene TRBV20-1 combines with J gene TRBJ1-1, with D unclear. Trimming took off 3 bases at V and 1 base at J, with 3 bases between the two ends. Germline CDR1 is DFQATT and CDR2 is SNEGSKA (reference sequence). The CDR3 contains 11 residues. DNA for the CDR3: TGCAGTGCTAGGGAGAACACTGAAGCTTTCTTT. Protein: CSARENTEAFF.

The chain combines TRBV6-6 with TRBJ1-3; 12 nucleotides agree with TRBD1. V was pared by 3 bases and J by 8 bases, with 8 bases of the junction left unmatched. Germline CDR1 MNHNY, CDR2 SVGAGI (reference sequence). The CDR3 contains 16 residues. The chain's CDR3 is CASSYRGQGAADTIYF. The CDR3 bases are TGTGCCAGCAGTTATAGGGGACAGGGGGCCGCGGACACCATATATTTT.

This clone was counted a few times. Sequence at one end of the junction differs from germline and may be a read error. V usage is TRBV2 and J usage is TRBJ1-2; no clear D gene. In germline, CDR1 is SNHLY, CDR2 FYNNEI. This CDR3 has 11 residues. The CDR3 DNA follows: TGTGCTAGCACGGAAGGGAATGGCTACACCTTC. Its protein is CASTEGNGYTF.

The CDR3 region is CAISESVSTNEKLFF. The DNA of the CDR3 is TGTGCCATCAGTGAGTCGGTCTCAACTAATGAAAAACTGTTTTTT. J is TRBJ1-4 and V is TRBV10-3; no definite D call. CDR3 size: 15 residues. The germline V and J ends were trimmed by 0 bases and 0 bases, with 5 bases remaining between them. CDR1 is ENHRY, CDR2 SYGVKD, per germline.

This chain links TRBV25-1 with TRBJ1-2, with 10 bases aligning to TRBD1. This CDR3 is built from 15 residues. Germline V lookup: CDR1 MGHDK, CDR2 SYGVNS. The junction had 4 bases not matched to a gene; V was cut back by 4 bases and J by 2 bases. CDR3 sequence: CASSATGQGNYGYTF. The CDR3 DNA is TGTGCCAGCAGTGCCACGGGACAGGGGAACTATGGCTACACCTTC.

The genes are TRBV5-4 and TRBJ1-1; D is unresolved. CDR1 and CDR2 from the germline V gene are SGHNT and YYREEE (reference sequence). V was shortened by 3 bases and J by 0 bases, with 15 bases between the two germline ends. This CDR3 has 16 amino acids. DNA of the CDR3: TGTGCCAGCAGCTACCCGCACGGAGCGGTGAACACTGAAGCTTTCTTT. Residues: CASSYPHGAVNTEAFF. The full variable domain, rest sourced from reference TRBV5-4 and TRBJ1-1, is ETGVTQSPTHLIKTRGQQVTLRCSSQSGHNTVSWYQQALGQGPQFIFQYYREEENGRGNFPPRFSGLQFPNYSSELNVNALELDDSALYLCASSYPHGAVNTEAFFGQGTRLTVV.

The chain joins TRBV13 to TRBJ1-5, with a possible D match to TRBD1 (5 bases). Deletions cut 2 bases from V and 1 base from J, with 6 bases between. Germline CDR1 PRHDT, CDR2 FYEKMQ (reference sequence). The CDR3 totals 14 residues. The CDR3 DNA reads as TGTGCCAGCAGCTTATGGGGCAGCAATCAGCCCCAGCATTTT. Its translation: CASSLWGSNQPQHF. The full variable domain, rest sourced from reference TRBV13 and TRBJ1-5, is AAGVIQSPRHLIKEKRETATLKCYPIPRHDTVYWYQQGPGQDPQFLISFYEKMQSDKGSIPDRFSAQQFSDYHSELNMSSLELGDSALYFCASSLWGSNQPQHFGDGTRLSIL.

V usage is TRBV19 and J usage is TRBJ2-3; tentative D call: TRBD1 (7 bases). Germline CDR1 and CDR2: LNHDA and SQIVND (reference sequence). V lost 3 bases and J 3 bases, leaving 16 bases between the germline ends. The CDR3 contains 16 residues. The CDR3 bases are TGTGCCAGTAGTATCTTTTTCGCAGGGGGGACAGATACGCAGTATTTT. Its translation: CASSIFFAGGTDTQYF.

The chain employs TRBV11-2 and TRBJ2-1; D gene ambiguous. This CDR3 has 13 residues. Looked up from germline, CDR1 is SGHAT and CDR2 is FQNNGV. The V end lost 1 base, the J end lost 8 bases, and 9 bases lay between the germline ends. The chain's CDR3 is CASSLGFADEQFF. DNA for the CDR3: TGTGCCAGCAGCTTAGGGTTTGCTGATGAGCAGTTCTTC.

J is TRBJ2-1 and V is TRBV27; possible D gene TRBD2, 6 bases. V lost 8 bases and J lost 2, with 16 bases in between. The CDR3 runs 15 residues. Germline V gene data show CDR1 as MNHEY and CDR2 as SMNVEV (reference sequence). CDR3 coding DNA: TGTGCCAGCTGGCCCCAGCGGGCCACCTACAATGAGCAGTTCTTC. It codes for CASWPQRATYNEQFF.

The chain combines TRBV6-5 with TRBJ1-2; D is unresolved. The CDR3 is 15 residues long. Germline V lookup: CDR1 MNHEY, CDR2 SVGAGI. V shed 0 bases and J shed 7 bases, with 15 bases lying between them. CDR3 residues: CASSYSTLGPTGYTF. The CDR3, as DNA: TGTGCCAGCAGTTACTCGACATTAGGGCCTACTGGCTACACCTTC.

The CDR3 DNA reads as TGTGCCAGCCGGGACACAGCTCGGGAGCAGTTCTTC. It yields the protein CASRDTAREQFF. The chain uses TRBV6-5 and TRBJ2-1; weak D call: TRBD1 (6 bases). CDR3 length equals 12 residues. V gave up 8 bases and J gave up 10 bases, with 15 bases separating them. From germline, CDR1 is MNHEY and CDR2 SVGAGI.

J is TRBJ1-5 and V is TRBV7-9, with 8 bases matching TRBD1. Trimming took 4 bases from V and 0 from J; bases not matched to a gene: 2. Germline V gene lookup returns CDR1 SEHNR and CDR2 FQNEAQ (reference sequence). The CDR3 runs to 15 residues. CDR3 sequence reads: CASSSGQGSNQPQHF. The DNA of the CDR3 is TGTGCCAGCAGCTCCGGACAGGGTAGCAATCAGCCCCAGCATTTT.